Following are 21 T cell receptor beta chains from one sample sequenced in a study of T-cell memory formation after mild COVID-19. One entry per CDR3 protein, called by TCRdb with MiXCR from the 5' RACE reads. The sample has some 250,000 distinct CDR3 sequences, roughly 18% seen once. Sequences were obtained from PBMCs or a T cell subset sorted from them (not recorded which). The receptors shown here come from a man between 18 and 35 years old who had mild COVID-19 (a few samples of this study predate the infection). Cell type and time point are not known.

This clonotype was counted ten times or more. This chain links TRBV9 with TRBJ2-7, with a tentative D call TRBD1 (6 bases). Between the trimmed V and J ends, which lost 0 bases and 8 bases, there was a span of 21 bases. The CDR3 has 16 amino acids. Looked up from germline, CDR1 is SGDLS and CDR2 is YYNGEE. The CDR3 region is CASSVAPGDHPRKQYF. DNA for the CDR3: TGTGCCAGCAGCGTAGCCCCAGGGGACCACCCTCGTAAGCAGTACTTC.

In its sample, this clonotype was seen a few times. CDR3 sequence: CASSPLTGGETDTQYF. In DNA, the CDR3 is TGTGCCAGCAGCCCCCTGACAGGGGGCGAGACAGATACGCAGTATTTT. The chain couples TRBV4-2 to TRBJ2-3; TRBD1 matches 10 bases. Trimming took 4 bases from V and 3 from J; bases not matched to a gene: 7. Germline V gene sequence: CDR1 LGHNA, CDR2 YNFKEQ. The CDR3 length is 16 residues.

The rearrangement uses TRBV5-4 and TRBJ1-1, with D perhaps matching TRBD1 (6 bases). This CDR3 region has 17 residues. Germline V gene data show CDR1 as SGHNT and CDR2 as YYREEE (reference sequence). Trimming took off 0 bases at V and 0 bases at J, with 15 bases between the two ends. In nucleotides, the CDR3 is TGTGCCAGCAGCTTGGGGGGCAGGGGACCTATGAACACTGAAGCTTTCTTT. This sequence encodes CASSLGGRGPMNTEAFF. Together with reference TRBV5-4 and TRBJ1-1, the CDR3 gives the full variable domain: ETGVTQSPTHLIKTRGQQVTLRCSSQSGHNTVSWYQQALGQGPQFIFQYYREEENGRGNFPPRFSGLQFPNYSSELNVNALELDDSALYLCASSLGGRGPMNTEAFFGQGTRLTVV.

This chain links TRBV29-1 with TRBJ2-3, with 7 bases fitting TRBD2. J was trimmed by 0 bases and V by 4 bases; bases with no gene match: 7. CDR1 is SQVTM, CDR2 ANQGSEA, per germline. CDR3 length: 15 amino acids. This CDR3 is CSVAGLAESTDTQYF. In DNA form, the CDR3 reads TGCAGCGTTGCAGGGCTAGCGGAAAGCACAGATACGCAGTATTTT.

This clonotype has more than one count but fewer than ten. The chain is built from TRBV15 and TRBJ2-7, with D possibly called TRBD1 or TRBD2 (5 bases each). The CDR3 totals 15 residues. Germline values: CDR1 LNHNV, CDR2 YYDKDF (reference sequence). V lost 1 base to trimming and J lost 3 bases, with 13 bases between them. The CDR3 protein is CATSRGGAEFYEQYF. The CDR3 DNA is TGTGCCACCAGCAGAGGAGGGGCTGAATTCTACGAGCAGTACTTC.

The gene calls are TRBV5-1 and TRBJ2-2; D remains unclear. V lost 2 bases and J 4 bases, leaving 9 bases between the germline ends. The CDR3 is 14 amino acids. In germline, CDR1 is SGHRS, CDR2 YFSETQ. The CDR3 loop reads CASSLMVVTGELFF. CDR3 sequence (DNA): TGCGCCAGCAGCTTAATGGTGGTCACCGGGGAGCTGTTTTTT.

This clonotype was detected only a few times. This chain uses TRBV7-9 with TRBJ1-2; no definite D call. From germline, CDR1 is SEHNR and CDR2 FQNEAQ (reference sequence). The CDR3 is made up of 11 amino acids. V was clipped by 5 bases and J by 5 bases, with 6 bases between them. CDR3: CASSRTYGYTF. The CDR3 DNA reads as TGTGCCAGCAGCCGAACTTATGGCTACACCTTC.

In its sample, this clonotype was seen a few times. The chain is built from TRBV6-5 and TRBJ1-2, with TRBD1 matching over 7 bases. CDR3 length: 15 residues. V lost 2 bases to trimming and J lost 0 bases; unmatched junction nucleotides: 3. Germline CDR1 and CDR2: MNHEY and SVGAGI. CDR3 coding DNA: TGTGCCAGCAGTTACCTACAGGGGTCTAACTATGGCTACACCTTC. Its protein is CASSYLQGSNYGYTF.

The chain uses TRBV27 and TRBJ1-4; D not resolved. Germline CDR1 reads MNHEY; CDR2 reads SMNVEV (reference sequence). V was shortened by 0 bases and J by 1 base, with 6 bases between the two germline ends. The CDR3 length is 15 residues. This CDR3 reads CASSLSVGTNEKLFF. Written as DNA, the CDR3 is TGTGCCAGCAGTTTATCGGTCGGAACTAATGAAAAACTGTTTTTT.

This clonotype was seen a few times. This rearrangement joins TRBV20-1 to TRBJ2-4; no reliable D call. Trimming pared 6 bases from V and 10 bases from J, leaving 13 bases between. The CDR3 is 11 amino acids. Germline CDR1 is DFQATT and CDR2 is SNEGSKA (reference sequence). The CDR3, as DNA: TGCAGTGCCCCCTCTTTTAGAATTCAGTACTTC. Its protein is CSAPSFRIQYF.

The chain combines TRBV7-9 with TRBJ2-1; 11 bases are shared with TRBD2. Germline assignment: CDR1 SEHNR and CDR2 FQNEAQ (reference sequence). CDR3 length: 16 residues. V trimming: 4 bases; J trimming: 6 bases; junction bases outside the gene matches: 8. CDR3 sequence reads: CASSSPTSGGSNEQFF. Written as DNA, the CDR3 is TGTGCCAGCAGCTCGCCTACTAGCGGGGGATCCAATGAGCAGTTCTTC. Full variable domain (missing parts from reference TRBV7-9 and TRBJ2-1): DTGVSQNPRHKITKRGQNVTFRCDPISEHNRLYWYRQTLGQGPEFLTYFQNEAQLEKSRLLSDRFSAERPKGSFSTLEIQRTEQGDSAMYLCASSSPTSGGSNEQFFGPGTRLTVL.

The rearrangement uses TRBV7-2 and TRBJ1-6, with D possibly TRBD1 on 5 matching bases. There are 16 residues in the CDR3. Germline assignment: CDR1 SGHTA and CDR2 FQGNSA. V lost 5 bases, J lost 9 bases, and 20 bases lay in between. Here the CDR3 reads CASSPARAPGGSPLHF. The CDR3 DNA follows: TGTGCCAGCAGCCCTGCTCGGGCCCCTGGGGGTTCACCCCTCCACTTT.

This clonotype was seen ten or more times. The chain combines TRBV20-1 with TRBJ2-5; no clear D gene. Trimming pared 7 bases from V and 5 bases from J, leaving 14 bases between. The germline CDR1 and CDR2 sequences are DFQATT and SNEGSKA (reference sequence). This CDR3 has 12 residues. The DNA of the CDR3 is TGCAGTGGTCTGTGGGGAACGGAGACCCAGTACTTC. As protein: CSGLWGTETQYF.

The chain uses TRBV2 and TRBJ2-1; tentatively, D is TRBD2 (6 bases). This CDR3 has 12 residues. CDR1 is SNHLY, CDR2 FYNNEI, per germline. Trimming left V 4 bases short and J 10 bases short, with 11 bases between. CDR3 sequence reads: CASSVLAGEQFF. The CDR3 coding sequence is TGTGCCAGCAGTGTACTAGCAGGAGAGCAGTTCTTC. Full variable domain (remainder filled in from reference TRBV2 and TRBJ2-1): EPEVTQTPSHQVTQMGQEVILRCVPISNHLYFYWYRQILGQKVEFLVSFYNNEISEKSEIFDDQFSVERPDGSNFTLKIRSTKLEDSAMYFCASSVLAGEQFFGPGTRLTVL.

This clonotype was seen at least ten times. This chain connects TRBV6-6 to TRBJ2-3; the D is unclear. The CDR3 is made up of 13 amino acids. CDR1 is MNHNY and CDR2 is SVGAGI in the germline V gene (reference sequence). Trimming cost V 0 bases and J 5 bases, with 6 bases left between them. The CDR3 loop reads CASSYSMVDTQYF. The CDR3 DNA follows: TGTGCCAGCAGTTACTCGATGGTAGATACGCAGTATTTT.

This CDR3 is CASSRTEQVEFF. CDR3 nucleotides: TGTGCCAGTAGCCGTACAGAACAGGTGGAGTTCTTC. The chain carries TRBV19 and TRBJ2-1; D perhaps matches TRBD1 (5 bases). V was shortened by 6 bases and J by 14 bases, with 17 bases between the two germline ends. The CDR3 has 12 residues. Germline V gene data show CDR1 as LNHDA and CDR2 as SQIVND (reference sequence).

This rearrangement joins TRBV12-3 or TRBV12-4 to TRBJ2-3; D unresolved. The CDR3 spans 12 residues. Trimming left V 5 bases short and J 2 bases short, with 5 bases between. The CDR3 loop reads CASSRITDTQYF. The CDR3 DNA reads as TGTGCCAGCAGTAGGATCACAGATACGCAGTATTTT.

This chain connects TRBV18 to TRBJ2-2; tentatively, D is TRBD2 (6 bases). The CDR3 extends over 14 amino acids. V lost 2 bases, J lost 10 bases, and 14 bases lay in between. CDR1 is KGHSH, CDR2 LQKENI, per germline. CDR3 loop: CASSPSLRDLELFF. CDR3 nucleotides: TGTGCCAGCTCACCATCCCTCCGGGACTTGGAGCTGTTTTTT.

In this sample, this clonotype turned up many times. The CDR3 spells CASSQSGTGTTGELFF. The DNA of the CDR3 is TGCGCCAGCAGTCAATCGGGGACAGGGACCACCGGGGAGCTGTTTTTT. The chain has TRBV23-1 and TRBJ2-2; 9 nucleotides align to TRBD1. TRBV23-1 is treated as an ORF (open reading frame) with a function not yet certain. The J segment lost 4 bases and the V segment lost 0 bases, leaving 3 bases of the junction unmatched. The CDR3 is 16 amino acids.

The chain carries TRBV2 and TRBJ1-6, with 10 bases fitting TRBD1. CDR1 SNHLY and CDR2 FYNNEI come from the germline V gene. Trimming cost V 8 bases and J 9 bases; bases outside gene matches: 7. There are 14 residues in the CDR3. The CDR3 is CASHRRDRGSPLHF. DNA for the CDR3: TGTGCCAGCCATCGCCGGGACAGGGGTTCACCCCTCCACTTT.

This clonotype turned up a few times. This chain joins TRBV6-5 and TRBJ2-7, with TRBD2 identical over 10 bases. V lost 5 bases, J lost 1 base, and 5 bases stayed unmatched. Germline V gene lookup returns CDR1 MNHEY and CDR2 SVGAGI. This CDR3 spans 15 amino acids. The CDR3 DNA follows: TGTGCCAGCAGTCGCCAGCGGGGGGGATCCTACGAGCAGTACTTC. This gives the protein CASSRQRGGSYEQYF.